The next 23 T cell receptor beta chains were all read from a single sample in a study of cytomegalovirus exposure and HLA in healthy donors. Some clones are missing from TCRdb's copy, which holds only in-frame ones; the method was immunoSEQ multiplex PCR. The table includes about 360,000 clones, 86% detected once. The specimen was PBMCs. These receptors were obtained from a young woman in good health and CMV-seronegative.

The table lists this clone with a count of one. The chain couples TRBV6-5 to TRBJ2-3; tentative D call: TRBD2 (6 bases). Germline loops: CDR1 MNHEY, CDR2 SVGAGI. Trimming took off 6 bases at V and 4 bases at J, with 14 bases between the two ends. This CDR3 has 14 residues. CDR3 residues: CASSFRRGSDTQYF. The CDR3 DNA is TGTGCCAGCAGCTTTCGCCGGGGGTCAGATACGCAGTATTTT.

The chain recombines TRBV30 with TRBJ2-3, with 7 bases lining up with TRBD1. Losses at the gene ends were 4 bases for V and 5 bases for J; bases not matched to a gene: 6. This CDR3 is 13 amino acids long. CDR1 is GTSNPN and CDR2 is SVGIG in the germline V gene (reference sequence). DNA of the CDR3: TGTGCCTGGAAATACAGGGGATTAGATACGCAGTATTTT. This codes for CAWKYRGLDTQYF.

V and J are TRBV6-1 and TRBJ1-5, with 10 bases aligning to TRBD1. This CDR3 comprises 14 residues. Germline V gives CDR1 MNHNS, CDR2 SASEGT. The junction had 4 bases not matched to a gene; V was cut back by 5 bases and J by 6 bases. This CDR3 reads CASSPGQGTQPQHF. The CDR3 coding sequence is TGTGCCAGCAGTCCGGGACAGGGGACTCAGCCCCAGCATTTT.

The V gene is TRBV27, the J gene TRBJ2-7; 8 bases map to TRBD1. The ends lost 2 bases at V and 1 base at J; junction bases unmatched: 7. Germline assignment: CDR1 MNHEY and CDR2 SMNVEV (reference sequence). The CDR3 runs 16 residues. The CDR3 nucleotides are TGTGCCAGCAGTTTAGGGTCAGGGGGCAGTTCCTACGAGCAGTACTTC. Translated, it gives CASSLGSGGSSYEQYF.

The chain combines TRBV13 with TRBJ1-2; 7 nucleotides line up with TRBD1. Trimming removed 0 bases from V and 4 bases from J; junction bases left unmatched: 8. The CDR3 consists of 16 residues. In germline, CDR1 is PRHDT, CDR2 FYEKMQ (reference sequence). The CDR3 loop reads CASSLGGDSTFYGYTF. The DNA of the CDR3 is TGTGCCAGCAGCTTAGGCGGGGACAGCACCTTCTATGGCTACACCTTC.

The chain employs TRBV27 and TRBJ2-1, with D possibly matching TRBD2 (5 bases). The CDR3 sequence is 16 residues long. Trimming stripped 4 bases from V and 0 bases from J, with 13 bases between. The germline gives CDR1 MNHEY, CDR2 SMNVEV (reference sequence). In DNA form, the CDR3 reads TGTGCCAGCAGTTACCGGACTGGTAGCTCCTACAATGAGCAGTTCTTC. Residues: CASSYRTGSSYNEQFF.

V is TRBV2 and J is TRBJ2-7; the match to TRBD2 covers 10 bases. V was pared by 4 bases and J by 7 bases, with 7 bases of the junction left unmatched. The length of the CDR3 is 14 residues. The germline V gene has CDR1 SNHLY and CDR2 FYNNEI. CDR3 bases: TGTGCCAGCAGTGTGAGCGGGGGGGCTTGGGAGCAGTACTTC. Amino acids: CASSVSGGAWEQYF.

V usage is TRBV10-1 and J usage is TRBJ1-2; D might be TRBD1 (5 bases). Germline-derived CDR1 and CDR2 are WNHNN and SYGVQD (reference sequence). The CDR3 runs 13 residues. V was trimmed by 6 bases and J by 6 bases, leaving 14 bases between them. CDR3 loop: CASSKGIVDGYTF. The CDR3 nucleotides read TGCGCCAGCAGCAAGGGGATCGTTGATGGCTACACCTTC.

V is TRBV30 and J is TRBJ1-1; maybe TRBD1 (5 bases). Germline CDR1 is GTSNPN and CDR2 is SVGIG (reference sequence). Trimming shortened V by 2 bases and J by 1 base, and 8 bases separated the two germline ends. CDR3 size: 13 residues. CDR3 in amino acids: CAWSFTGNTEAFF. DNA for the CDR3: TGTGCCTGGAGTTTCACAGGGAACACTGAAGCTTTCTTT.

The rearrangement joins TRBV6-5 to TRBJ1-4; TRBD1 is a possible D gene (6 bases). The CDR3 totals 14 residues. With 5 bases removed from V and 0 bases from J, the gap between germline ends came to 7 bases. The germline gives CDR1 MNHEY, CDR2 SVGAGI. This chain's CDR3 is CASSRTATNEKLFF. CDR3 coding DNA: TGTGCCAGCAGTCGGACAGCAACTAATGAAAAACTGTTTTTT.

The rearrangement uses TRBV11-2 and TRBJ2-7, with a tentative D call TRBD1 (6 bases). The CDR3 spans 13 residues. V was cut by 2 bases and J by 5 bases, with 10 bases left in between. Germline CDR1 SGHAT, CDR2 FQNNGV. The CDR3 spells CASSLYRENEQYF. CDR3 nucleotide sequence: TGTGCCAGCAGCTTATACAGGGAGAACGAGCAGTACTTC.

The gene calls are TRBV30 and TRBJ2-7; 7 positions match TRBD2. Germline V CDR1 and CDR2: GTSNPN, SVGIG (reference sequence). There are 14 residues in the CDR3. After removal of 2 bases from V and 4 bases from J, the junction contained 8 bases not matched to a gene. CDR3 in amino acids: CAWSRGRERYEQYF. DNA for the CDR3: TGTGCCTGGAGTCGAGGGCGGGAGAGGTACGAGCAGTACTTC.

The rearrangement joins TRBV15 to TRBJ2-7; TRBD1 agrees at 8 bases. The CDR3 runs 15 residues. With 3 bases clipped from V and 1 base from J, the junction kept 5 bases outside the gene matches. Germline assignment: CDR1 LNHNV and CDR2 YYDKDF (reference sequence). This CDR3 reads CATSSGRQGSYEQYF. The CDR3 DNA sequence: TGTGCCACCAGCAGCGGCCGACAGGGGTCCTACGAGCAGTACTTC.

This chain links TRBV9 with TRBJ1-1; the match to TRBD1 covers 10 bases. J gave up 0 bases and V 3 bases, and 8 bases lay outside the gene matches. Germline lookup yields CDR1 SGDLS and CDR2 YYNGEE. This CDR3 has 17 residues. CDR3 sequence reads: CASSEGTGALMNTEAFF. CDR3 nucleotides: TGTGCCAGCAGCGAGGGGACAGGGGCCTTAATGAACACTGAAGCTTTCTTT.

The CDR3: CAWGSGGSRGETQYF. Written as DNA, the CDR3 is TGTGCCTGGGGTAGCGGGGGGTCGCGTGGGGAGACCCAGTACTTC. The rearrangement uses TRBV30 and TRBJ2-5; TRBD2 matches at 10 bases. Unmatched junction bases numbered 11, after V lost 5 bases and J lost 5 bases. This CDR3 spans 15 amino acids. Germline assignment: CDR1 GTSNPN and CDR2 SVGIG (reference sequence).

The J gene is TRBJ1-1, the V gene TRBV19; D unclear. The CDR3 contains 13 residues. The V gene lost 5 bases and the J gene lost 6 bases, with 13 bases spanning the gap. The germline CDR1 and CDR2 sequences are LNHDA and SQIVND (reference sequence). For the CDR3, the DNA is TGTGCCAGTAGTTTACCCCCCGGGGCTGAAGCTTTCTTT. Its protein is CASSLPPGAEAFF.

The J gene is TRBJ2-5, the V gene TRBV9; TRBD2 matches at 9 bases. Per germline, CDR1 SGDLS and CDR2 YYNGEE. The CDR3 extends over 15 amino acids. J gave up 5 bases and V 4 bases, and 9 bases lay outside the gene matches. The CDR3 reads CASSKGTSSVETQYF. The DNA of the CDR3 is TGTGCCAGCAGCAAAGGGACTAGCAGTGTCGAGACCCAGTACTTC.

The chain recombines TRBV9 with TRBJ2-7; 10 nucleotides agree with TRBD1. After removal of 3 bases from V and 4 bases from J, the junction contained 4 bases not matched to a gene. CDR3 length equals 14 residues. Germline CDR1 is SGDLS and CDR2 is YYNGEE. The CDR3 here is CASSAPGQGYEQYF. The CDR3 DNA follows: TGTGCCAGCAGCGCCCCGGGACAGGGGTACGAGCAGTACTTC.

The genes are TRBV4-1 and TRBJ1-5; 8 bases map to TRBD1. The length of the CDR3 is 14 residues. Trimming cost V 8 bases and J 4 bases; bases outside gene matches: 7. Germline-derived CDR1 and CDR2 are MGHRA and YSYEKL. CDR3 protein: CASGRTGINQPQHF. CDR3 nucleotides: TGCGCCAGCGGGAGGACAGGGATAAATCAGCCCCAGCATTTT.

The rearrangement uses TRBV28 and TRBJ1-2, with 10 bases fitting TRBD1. The germline CDR1 and CDR2 sequences are MDHEN and SYDVKM. The J segment lost 2 bases and the V segment lost 5 bases, leaving 2 bases of the junction unmatched. The CDR3 runs 14 residues. CDR3 DNA: TGTGCCAGCAGTGGGACAGGGGCAAACTATGGCTACACCTTC. As protein: CASSGTGANYGYTF.

The rearrangement joins TRBV15 to TRBJ2-3, with D perhaps TRBD2 (5 bases). The CDR3 consists of 17 residues. The germline gives CDR1 LNHNV, CDR2 YYDKDF (reference sequence). V was clipped by 0 bases and J by 1 base, with 14 bases between them. The CDR3 coding sequence is TGTGCCACCAGCAGAGAGCCCGGGGTAGTCGGCACAGATACGCAGTATTTT. Its protein is CATSREPGVVGTDTQYF.

The chain joins TRBV5-6 to TRBJ1-3; D perhaps matches TRBD1 (5 bases). Trimming took off 3 bases at V and 4 bases at J, with 14 bases between the two ends. The CDR3 is made up of 15 amino acids. Germline V lookup: CDR1 SGHDT, CDR2 YYEEEE. The CDR3 DNA is TGTGCCAGCAGCTCGACCAGGGCTGGCGGAAACACCATATATTTT. Translating it yields CASSSTRAGGNTIYF.

This clone was observed a single time. The chain has TRBV6-5 and TRBJ2-1; D is uncertain. Germline V CDR1 and CDR2: MNHEY, SVGAGI. Trimming pared 5 bases from V and 6 bases from J, leaving 14 bases between. This CDR3 is 14 amino acids long. The CDR3 loop reads CASSASGGSNEQFF. CDR3 nucleotides: TGTGCCAGCAGTGCTAGTGGCGGTAGCAATGAGCAGTTCTTC.